This T cell receptor (beta chain) was recovered during a study of blood T cell repertoires in COVID-19 (dated by TCRdb to the early 2020s). Background on the whole study: Collaborator samples came from the United States, Italy and Spain and covered acute and convalescent phases of COVID-19. The prospective study material was composed of cDNA or gDNA derived from T cells, B-cell-depleted T cells, or PBMCs. Deeply sampled blood TCRbeta repertoires from subjects exposed to, actively infected with, or recovered from COVID-19 were included in the dataset. A freely available public database, intended as a resource for researchers studying the immune response to SARS-CoV-2, is where the repertoires were released. Samples came from the ongoing ImmuneRACE study (first 160 participants) plus 1,254 subjects from 6 global collaborators. Nearly every sample came with metadata listing a de-identified subject ID, COVID-19 status, age in years and sex. Where available, HLA class I and class II types were taken from metadata supplied by the sample provider and were not determined by assay-based typing.

The paper's findings and limits, for the study overall: How much clinical and demographic metadata was included differed by source and by participant, and the metadata was provided uncurated.

For CDR1 and CDR2, the germline V gene lists MNHEY and SVGAGI. Including the terminal cysteine and phenylalanine, the CDR3 comprises 13 residues. This entry keeps only the CDR3 DNA: 39 bases, framed from base 1. Cut back by 6 bases and 6 bases, the V and J ends lie 12 bases apart. In the case of this clone: The target of this receptor is not known. No base qualities exist here, and no much larger clone lies one base off it.

TCRbeta CDR3 regions were amplified from genomic DNA by means of the immunoSEQ Assay, a bias-controlled multiplex PCR. The study's processing was this. Nucleated cell counts per sample were estimated from amplification of reference gene primers within the assay. To quantify the absolute abundance of each unique TCRbeta CDR3 rearrangement, sequence reads were collapsed and filtered. For each sample, productive Simpson clonality was calculated by taking the square root of Simpson's diversity index across productive rearrangements. Held by TCRdb, this immuneACCESS table contains in-frame sequences only and omits some clones. Under half of the omission traces to an unresolved V gene where checked; the cause of the rest is unknown. The V and J calls and the clone size are those of that table, but D and trimming were determined from the DNA. This sample holds 99,000 or so clones; more than 85% were observed only once. The ten largest clones take up 5% to 6.5% of the sample.

The collaborating institutions used their own protocols to collect whole blood in K2EDTA tubes. For TCRbeta analysis, collaborator samples were shipped as frozen whole blood, as isolated PBMCs, or as DNA extracted from either sample type. The sequence was collected from a human donor in a cohort sampled during active COVID-19. This chain joins TRBV6-5 to TRBJ1-5; TRBD1 is a weak D gene call, 5 bases matching. Sequencing was done on a sample of peripheral blood. The nucleotide sequence reads TGTGCCAGCAGGGGGGGGGTAGGTCAGCCCCAGCATTTT. Translated, this is CASRGGVGQPQHF.